The 4 T cell receptor beta chains listed next were all sequenced from one sample in a study of molecular identifiers for immune sequencing clone quantification. TCRdb called the PCR reads again in MiXCR, with one record for every CDR3 protein. The sample lists about 330,000 distinct CDR3 sequences, about 22% occurring once. Sequenced sample: naive CD8+ T cells from blood, with Jurkat cell RNA spiked in. Subset meaning: FACS-sorted CD8+CD4-CCR7+CD45RA+ naive T cells. These receptors were collected from a human donor in good health. Some libraries in this study had Jurkat cell RNA spiked in.

The chain recombines TRBV7-9 with TRBJ1-1; D is undetermined. The germline CDR1 and CDR2 sequences are SEHNR and FQNEAQ (reference sequence). This CDR3 has 15 amino acids. Trimming removed 5 bases from V and 6 bases from J, with 19 bases in between. The CDR3 DNA sequence: TGTGCCAGCAGCACCTACCCCCCGCGTGGTCCTGAAGCTTTCTTT. This gives the protein CASSTYPPRGPEAFF.

This clonotype was detected ten times or more. The chain links TRBV7-2 to TRBJ2-4, with D possibly matching TRBD1 (5 bases). The CDR3 sequence is 16 residues long. With 2 bases removed from V and 1 base from J, the gap between germline ends came to 12 bases. Germline CDR1 reads SGHTA; CDR2 reads FQGNSA. CDR3 DNA sequence: TGTGCCAGCAGCTTAAGGGGCCTCACCGCCAAAAACATTCAGTACTTC. This codes for CASSLRGLTAKNIQYF. The whole variable domain, remainder taken from reference TRBV7-2 and TRBJ2-4, is GAGVSQSPSNKVTEKGKDVELRCDPISGHTALYWYRQSLGQGLEFLIYFQGNSAPDKSGLPSDRFSAERTGGSVSTLTIQRTQQEDSAVYLCASSLRGLTAKNIQYFGAGTRLSVL.

This chain connects TRBV15 to TRBJ2-2; 8 positions agree with TRBD2. The germline V gene encodes CDR1 LNHNV and CDR2 YYDKDF (reference sequence). The CDR3 loop spans 18 amino acids. With 2 bases clipped from V and 5 bases from J, the junction kept 13 bases outside the gene matches. The CDR3 bases are TGTGCCACCAGCAGACCGTTAGCGGGGCGAAGAGGAACCGGGGAGCTGTTTTTT. It codes for CATSRPLAGRRGTGELFF.

The rearrangement joins TRBV20-1 to TRBJ2-7; D may be TRBD2 (5 bases). The CDR3 consists of 12 residues. Germline V gene data show CDR1 as DFQATT and CDR2 as SNEGSKA (reference sequence). The germline V and J ends were trimmed by 6 bases and 6 bases, with 15 bases remaining between them. The CDR3 here is CSASEGIFEQYF. DNA of the CDR3: TGCAGTGCGAGCGAGGGCATTTTCGAGCAGTACTTC.